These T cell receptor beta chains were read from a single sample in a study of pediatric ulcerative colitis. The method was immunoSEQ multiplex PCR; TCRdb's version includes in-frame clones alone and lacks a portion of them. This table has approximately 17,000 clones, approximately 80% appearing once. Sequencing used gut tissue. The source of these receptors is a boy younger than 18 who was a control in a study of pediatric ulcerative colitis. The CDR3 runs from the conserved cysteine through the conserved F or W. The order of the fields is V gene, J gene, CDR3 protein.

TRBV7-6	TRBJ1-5	CASSRGQFNQPQHF
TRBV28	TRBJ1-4	CASSPGQEPEKLFF
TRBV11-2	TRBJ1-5	CASSSGTDQPQHF
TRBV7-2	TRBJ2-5	CASSLLWTGVETQYF
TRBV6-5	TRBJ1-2	CASNWDSKRFYGYTF
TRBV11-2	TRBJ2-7	CASSFETSWTYEQYF
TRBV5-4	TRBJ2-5	CASSLRGGSPLTETQYF
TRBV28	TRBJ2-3	CASSLRFTGAKLTDTQYF
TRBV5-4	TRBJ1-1	CASSLELRQGLGNTEAFF
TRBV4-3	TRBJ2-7	CASSQYRSYEQYF
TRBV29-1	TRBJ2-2	CSVVITTGELFF
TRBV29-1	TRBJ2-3	CSVQGLAGRTDTQYF
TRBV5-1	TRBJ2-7	CASSLLGGSYEQYF
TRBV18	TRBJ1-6	CASSPGANSPLHF
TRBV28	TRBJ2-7	CASRSGDTKEQYF
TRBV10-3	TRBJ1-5	CAISVTGLEMNQPQHF
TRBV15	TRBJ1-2	CATSRDQDGYGYTF
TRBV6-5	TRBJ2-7	CASSYSAGLADEQYF
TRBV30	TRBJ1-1	CAWTGQGNTEAFF
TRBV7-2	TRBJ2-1	CASKRGDSYNEQFF